This T cell receptor (beta chain) was captured in a study of human T cells and chemical hapten exposure. Study-level information: From small differences in pooled library volume came most of the variation in per-sample TCR yields.

The time point denotes: healthy volunteer bleed at 6 weeks. Unfractionated whole blood served as the source for total RNA extraction. Individual cDNA molecules in this library carried unique molecular identifiers. Using its own MiXCR run on the RACE reads, TCRdb lists one record per CDR3 protein. The data contain under 90,000 distinct CDR3 sequences, approximately 8% of them singletons. This clonotype occurred a few times. The target antigen is unknown. Whole-study findings and limits: After DPC sensitization, TCRs above 1 in 1000 frequency showed no change.

In germline, CDR1 is ENHRY, CDR2 SYGVKD. The CDR3 is made up of 15 amino acids. Trimming left V 0 bases short and J 5 bases short, with 11 bases between. V usage is TRBV10-3 and J usage is TRBJ2-1; no firm D call. The sequencing input was whole blood. This receptor was identified in a male donor in good health. Some clones in this sample may be carry-over from other donors' samples. The CDR3 region has the DNA TGTGCCATCAGTGAGTCAGGGAAGATAAACAATGAGCAGTTCTTC. It translates to CAISESGKINNEQFF.